One and the same sample provided the 13 T cell receptor beta chains below, sequenced in a study of metastatic and nonmetastatic thyroid tumors (dated by TCRdb to about 2020). Library preparation employed PCR. Sequencing took place on an Illumina HiSeq 4000. TCRdb reprocessing: public reads trimmed at Q25 with fastp, clones called with MiXCR, in-frame beta chains kept. This sample lists approximately 25,000 clones; more than 25% were detected once. The ten largest clonotypes hold 15% to 20% of the sample. No treatment had been received by any patient before thyroid surgery. Sequenced sample: blood. These receptors were obtained from a male donor with papillary thyroid cancer or a benign thyroid nodule (not recorded which). Some clones in this sample may be carry-over from other donors' samples.

This clone has ten or more counts. The CDR3 is CASSFGQPDSGNTIYF. In nucleotides, the CDR3 is TGTGCCAGCAGCTTTGGACAGCCAGACTCTGGAAACACCATATATTTT. This rearrangement joins TRBV11-3 to TRBJ1-3; D may be TRBD1 (6 bases). CDR1 SGHNT and CDR2 YENEEA come from the germline V gene. This CDR3 is 16 amino acids long. With 3 bases removed from V and 0 bases from J, the gap between germline ends came to 12 bases.

This clone occurred many times. An end of the junction does not agree with germline; a read error may underlie this. The CDR3 here is CASRTAGEGPLF. The CDR3 nucleotides are TGTGCCAGCAGAACCGCAGGGGAAGGCCCGCTCTTC. This rearrangement joins TRBV3-1 to TRBJ2-1; possibly TRBD1 for D (6 bases). CDR3 length: 12 residues. The V gene's germline CDR1 is LGHDT and CDR2 YNNKEL (reference sequence).

In its sample, this clone was seen many times. CDR3 amino acids: CASSPFADRANEKLFF. In DNA form, the CDR3 reads TGTGCCAGCAGCCCCTTCGCGGACAGGGCCAATGAAAAACTGTTTTTT. The rearrangement links TRBV5-4 to TRBJ1-4, with 8 nucleotides matching TRBD1. Trimming took 4 bases from V and 5 from J; bases not matched to a gene: 10. The CDR3 loop spans 16 amino acids. Germline CDR1 and CDR2: SGHNT and YYREEE (reference sequence).

This clone was counted at least ten times. The V and J genes are TRBV12-5 and TRBJ1-1; D possibly corresponds to TRBD1 (5 bases). With 8 bases removed from V and 0 bases from J, the gap between germline ends came to 10 bases. The CDR3 runs 13 residues. Germline CDR1 reads LGHNT; CDR2 reads FRNRAP. CDR3: CASLRQMNTEAFF. In DNA form, the CDR3 reads TGTGCTAGTCTCCGACAGATGAACACTGAAGCTTTCTTT.

This clone was recorded only once. A read error may account for a junction end that differs from germline. The V gene is TRBV7-2, the J gene TRBJ1-1; tentatively, D is TRBD1 (5 bases). This CDR3 has 13 amino acids. CDR1 SGHTA and CDR2 FQGNSA come from the germline V gene. This CDR3 is CASILRGQGEVFF. CDR3 coding DNA: TGTGCCAGCATCTTAAGAGGTCAGGGTGAAGTTTTCTTT. Together with reference TRBV7-2 and TRBJ1-1, the CDR3 gives the full variable domain: GAGVSQSPSNKVTEKGKDVELRCDPISGHTALYWYRQSLGQGLEFLIYFQGNSAPDKSGLPSDRFSAERTGGSVSTLTIQRTQQEDSAVYLCASILRGQGEVFFGQGTRLTVV.

This clone was observed many times. V gene TRBV6-2 or TRBV6-3 combines with J gene TRBJ1-2; D is ambiguous. Trimming shortened V by 6 bases and J by 8 bases, and 16 bases separated the two germline ends. The CDR3 extends over 13 amino acids. Per germline, CDR1 MNHEY and CDR2 SVGEGT. CDR3 sequence (DNA): TGTGCCAGCAGGTGGGGTACGACGGGGGGCTACACCTTC. Its protein is CASRWGTTGGYTF.

This clone was observed at least ten times. The chain recombines TRBV9 with TRBJ2-3; possibly TRBD2 for D (5 bases). V lost 0 bases to trimming and J lost 0 bases, with 11 bases between them. Looked up from germline, CDR1 is SGDLS and CDR2 is YYNGEE. This CDR3 is 16 amino acids long. DNA for the CDR3: TGTGCCAGCAGCGTAGTAGGAGGTACTAGCACAGATACGCAGTATTTT. This gives the protein CASSVVGGTSTDTQYF.

This clone was seen many times. The chain joins TRBV15 to TRBJ1-5; possibly TRBD1 for D (5 bases). V dropped 5 bases and J dropped 4 bases, with 15 bases sitting between them. The CDR3 has 15 amino acids. CDR1 and CDR2 (germline): LNHNV, YYDKDF (reference sequence). DNA of the CDR3: TGTGCCACCAGCTCCCGAAGACAGTTAAATCAGCCCCAGCATTTT. This gives the protein CATSSRRQLNQPQHF.

This clone has a handful of counts. The chain links TRBV28 to TRBJ2-1; 15 nucleotides agree with TRBD2. There are 17 residues in the CDR3. V lost 4 bases and J lost 5; bases outside the gene matches: 6. Germline V gives CDR1 MDHEN, CDR2 SYDVKM. CDR3 sequence (DNA): TGTGCCAGCAGTTGGGGACTAGCGGGAGGTGGGGACAATGAGCAGTTCTTC. It codes for CASSWGLAGGGDNEQFF.

This clone was counted ten times or more. The chain carries TRBV12-3 or TRBV12-4 and TRBJ1-2; D gene unclear. V dropped 3 bases and J dropped 4 bases, with 9 bases sitting between them. The CDR3 contains 13 residues. The chain's CDR3 is CASSLAIGYGYTF. In DNA, the CDR3 is TGTGCCAGCAGTTTGGCCATAGGCTATGGCTACACCTTC.

This clone was seen many times. The same CDR3 also results from other DNA sequences found in this sample. This chain joins TRBV19 and TRBJ2-5, with a possible D match to TRBD1 (5 bases). The CDR3 is made up of 14 amino acids. Trimming removed 1 base from V and 1 base from J, with 7 bases in between. Germline CDR1 LNHDA, CDR2 SQIVND (reference sequence). CDR3 bases: TGTGCCAGTAGTATAGCGACAGCCCAAGAGACCCAGTACTTC. It encodes CASSIATAQETQYF.

There are many counts of this clone. The J gene is TRBJ1-2, the V gene TRBV29-1; TRBD1 is a possible D gene (5 bases). CDR1 SQVTM and CDR2 ANQGSEA come from the germline V gene. Trimming shortened V by 0 bases and J by 4 bases, and 15 bases separated the two germline ends. The CDR3 extends over 15 amino acids. This CDR3 reads CSVEDLLHRTYGYTF. The CDR3 bases are TGCAGCGTTGAAGATCTTCTTCACAGGACCTATGGCTACACCTTC.

In this sample, this clone turned up many times. Given the absence of the conserved phenylalanine or tryptophan at the CDR3 end, a read error is likely. The CDR3 loop reads CSAPSLEPHQETQYL. Written as DNA, the CDR3 is TGCAGTGCTCCCTCTTTGGAACCCCACCAAGAGACCCAGTACCTC. The rearrangement joins TRBV20-1 to TRBJ2-5; no clear D. The CDR3 extends over 15 amino acids. Germline V CDR1 and CDR2: DFQATT, SNEGSKA (reference sequence). Deletions cut 5 bases from V and 0 bases from J, with 16 bases between.